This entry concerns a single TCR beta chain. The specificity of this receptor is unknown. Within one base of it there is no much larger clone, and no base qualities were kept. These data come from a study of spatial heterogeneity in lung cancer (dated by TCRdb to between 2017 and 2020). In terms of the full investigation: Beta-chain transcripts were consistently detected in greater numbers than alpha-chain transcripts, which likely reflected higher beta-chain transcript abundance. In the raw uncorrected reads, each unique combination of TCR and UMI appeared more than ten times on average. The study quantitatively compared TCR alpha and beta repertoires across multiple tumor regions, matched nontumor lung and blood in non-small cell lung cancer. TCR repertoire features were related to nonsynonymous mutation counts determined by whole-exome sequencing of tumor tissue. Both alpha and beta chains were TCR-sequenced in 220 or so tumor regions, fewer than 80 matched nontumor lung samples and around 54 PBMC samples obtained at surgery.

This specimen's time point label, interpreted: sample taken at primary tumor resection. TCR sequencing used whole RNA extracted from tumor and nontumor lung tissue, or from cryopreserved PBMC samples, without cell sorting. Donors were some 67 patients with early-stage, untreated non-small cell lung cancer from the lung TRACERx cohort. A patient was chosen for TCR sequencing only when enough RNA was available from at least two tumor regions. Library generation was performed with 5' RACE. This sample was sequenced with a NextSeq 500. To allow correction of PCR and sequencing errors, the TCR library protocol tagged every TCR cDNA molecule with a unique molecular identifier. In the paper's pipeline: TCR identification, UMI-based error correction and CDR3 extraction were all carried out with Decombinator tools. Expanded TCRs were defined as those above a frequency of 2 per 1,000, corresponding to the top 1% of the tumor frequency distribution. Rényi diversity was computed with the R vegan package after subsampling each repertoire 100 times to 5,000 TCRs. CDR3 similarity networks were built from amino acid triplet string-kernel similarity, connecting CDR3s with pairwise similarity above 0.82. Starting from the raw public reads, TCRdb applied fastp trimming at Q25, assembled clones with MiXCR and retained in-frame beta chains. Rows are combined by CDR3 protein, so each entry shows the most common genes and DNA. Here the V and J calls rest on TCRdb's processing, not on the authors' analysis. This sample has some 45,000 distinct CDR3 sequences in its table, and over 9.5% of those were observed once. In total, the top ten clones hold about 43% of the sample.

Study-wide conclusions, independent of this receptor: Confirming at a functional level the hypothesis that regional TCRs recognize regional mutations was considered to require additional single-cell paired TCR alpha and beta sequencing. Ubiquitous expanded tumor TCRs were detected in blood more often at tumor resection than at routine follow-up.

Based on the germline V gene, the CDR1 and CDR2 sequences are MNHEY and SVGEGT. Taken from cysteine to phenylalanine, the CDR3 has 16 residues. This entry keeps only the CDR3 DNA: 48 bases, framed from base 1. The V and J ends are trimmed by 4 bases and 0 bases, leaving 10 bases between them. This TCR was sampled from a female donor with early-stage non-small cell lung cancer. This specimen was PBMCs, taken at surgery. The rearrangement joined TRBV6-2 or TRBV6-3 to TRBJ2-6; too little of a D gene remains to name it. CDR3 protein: CASSSSSFSGANVLTF. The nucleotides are TGTGCCAGCAGTTCCTCAAGCTTCTCTGGGGCCAACGTCCTGACTTTC.